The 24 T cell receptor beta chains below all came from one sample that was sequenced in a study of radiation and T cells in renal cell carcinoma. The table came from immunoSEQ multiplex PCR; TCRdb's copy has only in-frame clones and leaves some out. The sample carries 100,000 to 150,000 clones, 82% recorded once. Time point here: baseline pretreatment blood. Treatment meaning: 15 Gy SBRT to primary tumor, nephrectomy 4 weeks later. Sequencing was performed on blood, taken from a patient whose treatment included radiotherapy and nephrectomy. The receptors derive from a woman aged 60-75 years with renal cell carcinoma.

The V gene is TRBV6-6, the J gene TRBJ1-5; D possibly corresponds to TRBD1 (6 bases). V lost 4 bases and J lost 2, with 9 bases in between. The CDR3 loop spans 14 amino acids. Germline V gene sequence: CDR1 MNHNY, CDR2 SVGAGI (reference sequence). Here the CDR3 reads CASSLGQRNQPQHF. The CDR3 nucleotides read TGTGCCAGCAGTTTAGGACAGCGCAATCAGCCCCAGCATTTT.

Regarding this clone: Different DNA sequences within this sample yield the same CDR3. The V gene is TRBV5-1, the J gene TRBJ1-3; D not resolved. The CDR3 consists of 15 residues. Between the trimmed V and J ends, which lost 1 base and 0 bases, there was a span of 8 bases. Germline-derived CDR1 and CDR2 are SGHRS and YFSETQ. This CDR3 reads CASSLTTLSGNTIYF. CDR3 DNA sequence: TGCGCCAGCAGCTTGACAACCCTCTCTGGAAACACCATATATTTT.

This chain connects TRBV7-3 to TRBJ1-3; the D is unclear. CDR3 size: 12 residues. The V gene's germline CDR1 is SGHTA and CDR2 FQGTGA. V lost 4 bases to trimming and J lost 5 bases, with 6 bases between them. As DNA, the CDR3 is TGTGCCAGCAGCTGGCCAAGAAACACCATATATTTT. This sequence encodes CASSWPRNTIYF. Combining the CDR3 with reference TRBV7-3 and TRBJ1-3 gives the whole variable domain GAGVSQTPSNKVTEKGKYVELRCDPISGHTALYWYRQSLGQGPEFLIYFQGTGAADDSGLPNDRFFAVRPEGSVSTLKIQRTERGDSAVYLCASSWPRNTIYFGEGSWLTVV.

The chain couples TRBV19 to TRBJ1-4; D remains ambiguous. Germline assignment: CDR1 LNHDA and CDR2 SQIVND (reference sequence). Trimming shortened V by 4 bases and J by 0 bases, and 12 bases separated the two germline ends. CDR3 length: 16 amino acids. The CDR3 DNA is TGTGCCAGTAGTAGGCTTGACGGTGCAACTAATGAAAAACTGTTTTTT. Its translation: CASSRLDGATNEKLFF.

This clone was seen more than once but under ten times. The CDR3 is CASSFGREEAFF. The CDR3 nucleotides read TGTGCCAGCAGCTTTGGACGGGAAGAAGCTTTCTTT. The chain is built from TRBV7-9 and TRBJ1-1; D not resolved. CDR3 length: 12 amino acids. Germline V gene data show CDR1 as SEHNR and CDR2 as FQNEAQ (reference sequence). With 3 bases removed from V and 8 bases from J, the gap between germline ends came to 10 bases. The entire variable domain, with the rest obtained from reference TRBV7-9 and TRBJ1-1, is as follows: DTGVSQNPRHKITKRGQNVTFRCDPISEHNRLYWYRQTLGQGPEFLTYFQNEAQLEKSRLLSDRFSAERPKGSFSTLEIQRTEQGDSAMYLCASSFGREEAFFGQGTRLTVV.

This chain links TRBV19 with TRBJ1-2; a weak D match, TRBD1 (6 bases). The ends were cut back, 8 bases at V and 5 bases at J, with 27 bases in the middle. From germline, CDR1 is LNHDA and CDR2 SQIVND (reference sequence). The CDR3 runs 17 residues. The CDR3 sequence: CASSIGAGADLRYGYTF. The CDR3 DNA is TGTGCCAGTTCTATTGGGGCAGGGGCCGATTTGAGATATGGCTACACCTTC.

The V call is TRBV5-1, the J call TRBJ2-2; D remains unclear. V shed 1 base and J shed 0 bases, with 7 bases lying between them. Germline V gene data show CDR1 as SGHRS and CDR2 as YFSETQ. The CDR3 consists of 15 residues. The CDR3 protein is CASSLIASNTGELFF. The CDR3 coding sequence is TGCGCCAGCAGCTTGATCGCGTCGAACACCGGGGAGCTGTTTTTT.

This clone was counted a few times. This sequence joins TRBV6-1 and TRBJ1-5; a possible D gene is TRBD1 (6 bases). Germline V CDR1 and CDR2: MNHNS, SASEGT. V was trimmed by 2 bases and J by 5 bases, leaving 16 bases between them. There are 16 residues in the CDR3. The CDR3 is CASSEIMGHRHQPQHF. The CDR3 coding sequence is TGTGCCAGCAGTGAAATTATGGGACACCGTCATCAGCCCCAGCATTTT.

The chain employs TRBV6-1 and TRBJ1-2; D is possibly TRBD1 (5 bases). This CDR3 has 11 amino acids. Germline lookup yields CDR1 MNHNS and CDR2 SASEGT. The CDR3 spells CATGEGYGYTF. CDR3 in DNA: TGTGCGACGGGGGAAGGATATGGCTACACCTTC.

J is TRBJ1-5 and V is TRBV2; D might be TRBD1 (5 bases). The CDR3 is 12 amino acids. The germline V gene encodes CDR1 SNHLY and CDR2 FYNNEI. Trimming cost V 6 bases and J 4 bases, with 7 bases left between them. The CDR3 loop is CASRPGNQPQHF. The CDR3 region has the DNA TGTGCCAGCAGACCAGGGAATCAGCCCCAGCATTTT.

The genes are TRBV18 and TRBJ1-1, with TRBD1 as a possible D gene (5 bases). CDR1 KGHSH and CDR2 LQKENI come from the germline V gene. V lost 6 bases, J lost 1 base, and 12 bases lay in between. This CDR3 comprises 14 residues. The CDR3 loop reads CASSQGPQNTEAFF. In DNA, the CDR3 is TGTGCCAGCTCTCAGGGACCCCAGAACACTGAAGCTTTCTTT.

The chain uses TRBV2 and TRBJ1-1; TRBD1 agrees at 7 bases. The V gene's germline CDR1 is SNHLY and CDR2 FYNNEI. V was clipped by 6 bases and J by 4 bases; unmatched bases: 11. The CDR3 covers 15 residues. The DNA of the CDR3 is TGTGCCAGCAGGGCGAGAGGGGGCTCGGGCACTGAAGCTTTCTTT. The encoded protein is CASRARGGSGTEAFF.

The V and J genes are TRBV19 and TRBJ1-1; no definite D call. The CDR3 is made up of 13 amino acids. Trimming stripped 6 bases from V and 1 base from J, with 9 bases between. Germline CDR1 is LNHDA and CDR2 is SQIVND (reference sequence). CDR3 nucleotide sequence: TGTGCCAGTAGACCAGACCCGAACACTGAAGCTTTCTTT. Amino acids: CASRPDPNTEAFF.

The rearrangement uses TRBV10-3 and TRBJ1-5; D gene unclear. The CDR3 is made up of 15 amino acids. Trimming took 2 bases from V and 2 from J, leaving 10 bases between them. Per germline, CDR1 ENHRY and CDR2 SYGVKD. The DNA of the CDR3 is TGTGCCATCAGTGAGGGCACAGAGGGCAATCAGCCCCAGCATTTT. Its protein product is CAISEGTEGNQPQHF.

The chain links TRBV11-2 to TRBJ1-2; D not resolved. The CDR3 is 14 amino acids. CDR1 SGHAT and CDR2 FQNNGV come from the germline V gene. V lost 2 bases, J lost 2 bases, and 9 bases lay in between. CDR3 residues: CASSLNPRNYGYTF. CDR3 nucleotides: TGTGCCAGCAGCTTAAATCCCCGAAACTATGGCTACACCTTC.

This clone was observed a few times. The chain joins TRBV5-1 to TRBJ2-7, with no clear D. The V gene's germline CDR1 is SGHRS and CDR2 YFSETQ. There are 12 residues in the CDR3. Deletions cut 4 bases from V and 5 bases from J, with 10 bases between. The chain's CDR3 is CASSRPSDEQYF. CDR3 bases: TGCGCCAGCAGCCGCCCCTCAGACGAGCAGTACTTC. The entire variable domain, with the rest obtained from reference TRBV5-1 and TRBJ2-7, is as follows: KAGVTQTPRYLIKTRGQQVTLSCSPISGHRSVSWYQQTPGQGLQFLFEYFSETQRNKGNFPGRFSGRQFSNSRSEMNVSTLELGDSALYLCASSRPSDEQYFGPGTRLTVT.

CDR3 sequence (DNA): TGTGCCAGCAGTTACGGGGGTTTGGGGTTCACAGATACGCAGTATTTT. Translated, it gives CASSYGGLGFTDTQYF. This chain uses TRBV6-5 with TRBJ2-3; D might be TRBD1 or TRBD2, each matching 5 bases. The CDR3 is 16 amino acids. From germline, CDR1 is MNHEY and CDR2 SVGAGI. V was clipped by 2 bases and J by 2 bases, with 14 bases between them.

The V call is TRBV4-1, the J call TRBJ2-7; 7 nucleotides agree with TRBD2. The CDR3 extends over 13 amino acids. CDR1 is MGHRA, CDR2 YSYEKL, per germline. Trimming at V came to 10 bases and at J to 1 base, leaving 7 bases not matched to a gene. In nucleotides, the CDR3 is TGCGCCACCGGGCCTAGCGGATCCTACGAGCAGTACTTC. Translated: CATGPSGSYEQYF.

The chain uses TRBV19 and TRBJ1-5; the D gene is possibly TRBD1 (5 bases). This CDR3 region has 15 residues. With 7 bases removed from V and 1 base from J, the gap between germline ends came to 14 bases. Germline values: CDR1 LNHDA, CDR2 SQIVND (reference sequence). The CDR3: CASNNRGLSNQPQHF. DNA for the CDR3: TGTGCCAGTAACAACCGGGGACTGAGCAATCAGCCCCAGCATTTT.

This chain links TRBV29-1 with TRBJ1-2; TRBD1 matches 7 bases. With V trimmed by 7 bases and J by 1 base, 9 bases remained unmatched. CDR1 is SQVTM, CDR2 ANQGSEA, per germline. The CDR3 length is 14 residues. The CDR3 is CSDFDREVNYGYTF. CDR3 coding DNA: TGCAGCGATTTTGACAGGGAGGTTAACTATGGCTACACCTTC.

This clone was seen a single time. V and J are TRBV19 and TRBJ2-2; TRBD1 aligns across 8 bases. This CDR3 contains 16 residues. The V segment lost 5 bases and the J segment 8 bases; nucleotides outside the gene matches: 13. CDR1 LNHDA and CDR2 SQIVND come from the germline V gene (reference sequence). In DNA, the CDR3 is TGTGCCAGTAGTTCATACCCAGGACAGGGTCGTGGGGAGCTGTTTTTT. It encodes CASSSYPGQGRGELFF.

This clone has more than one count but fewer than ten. The CDR3, as DNA: TGTGCCAGCAGTTACTCCGGGACAGCAAACACTGAAGCTTTCTTT. Protein: CASSYSGTANTEAFF. The J gene is TRBJ1-1, the V gene TRBV6-5; TRBD1 matches 7 bases. Germline V gives CDR1 MNHEY, CDR2 SVGAGI. V dropped 0 bases and J dropped 2; count of bases not matched to a gene: 3. The CDR3 runs to 15 residues.

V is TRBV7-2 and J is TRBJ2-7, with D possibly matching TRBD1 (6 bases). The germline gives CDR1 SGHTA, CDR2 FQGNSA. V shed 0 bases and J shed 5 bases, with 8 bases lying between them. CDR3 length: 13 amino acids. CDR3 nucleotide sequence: TGTGCCAGCAGCTTAGCCCGGGACAACGAGCAGTACTTC. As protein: CASSLARDNEQYF.

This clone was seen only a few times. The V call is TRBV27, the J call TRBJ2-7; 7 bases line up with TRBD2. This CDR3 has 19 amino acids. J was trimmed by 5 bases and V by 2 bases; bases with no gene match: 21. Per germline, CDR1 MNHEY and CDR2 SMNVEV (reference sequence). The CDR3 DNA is TGTGCCAGCAGTTTAAAAGCGGGGTTTAGTAGGGGCGTGGGGAACGAGCAGTACTTC. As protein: CASSLKAGFSRGVGNEQYF.